This entry concerns a single T cell receptor (beta chain). The CDR3 extends over 11 amino acids. CDR1 and CDR2 from the germline V gene are DFQATT and SNEGSKA (reference sequence). This specimen belongs to a study of blood T cell repertoires in COVID-19. Looking at the study overall: COVID-19 samples, acute and convalescent, were from the United States, Italy and Spain. In each case, the material was cDNA or gDNA derived from T cells, B-cell-depleted T cells, or PBMCs.

In the authors' methods: Estimates of nucleated cell counts were drawn from the amplification of reference gene primers. The protocol was immunoSEQ multiplex PCR, while the TCRdb copy is restricted to in-frame clones and leaves out a portion. That table gives V, J and clone size, and the DNA gave D and trimming. The sample holds more than 85,000 clones, nearly 90% seen once. Material: peripheral blood. The V call is TRBV20-1, the J call TRBJ1-1, with D tentatively TRBD1 (5 bases). This clonotype was sampled from a man between 65 and 85 years old with acute or convalescent COVID-19. CDR3 region: CGDTGNTEAFF. CDR3 nucleotide sequence: TGCGGGGATACAGGGAACACTGAAGCTTTCTTT.